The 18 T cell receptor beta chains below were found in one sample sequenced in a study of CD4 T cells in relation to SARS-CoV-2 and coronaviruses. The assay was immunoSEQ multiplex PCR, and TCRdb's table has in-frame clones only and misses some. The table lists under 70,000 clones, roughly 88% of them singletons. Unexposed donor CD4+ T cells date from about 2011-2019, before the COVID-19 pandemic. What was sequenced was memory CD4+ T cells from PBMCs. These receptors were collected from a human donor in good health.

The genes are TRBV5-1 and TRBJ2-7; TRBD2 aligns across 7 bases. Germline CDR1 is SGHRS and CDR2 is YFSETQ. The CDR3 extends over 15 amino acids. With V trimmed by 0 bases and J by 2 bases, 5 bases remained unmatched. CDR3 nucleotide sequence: TGCGCCAGCAGCTTGGGAGAGCGGGGCCCCTACGAGCAGTACTTC. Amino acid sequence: CASSLGERGPYEQYF. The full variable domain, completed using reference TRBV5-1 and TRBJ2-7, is KAGVTQTPRYLIKTRGQQVTLSCSPISGHRSVSWYQQTPGQGLQFLFEYFSETQRNKGNFPGRFSGRQFSNSRSEMNVSTLELGDSALYLCASSLGERGPYEQYFGPGTRLTVT.

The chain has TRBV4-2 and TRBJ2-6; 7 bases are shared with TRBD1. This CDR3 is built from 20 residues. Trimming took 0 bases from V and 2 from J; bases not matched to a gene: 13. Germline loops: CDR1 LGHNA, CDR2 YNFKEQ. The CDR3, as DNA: TGTGCCAGCAGCCAAGATCACTGGGGCAGGGGGATGGCTGGGGCCAACGTCCTGACTTTC. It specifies CASSQDHWGRGMAGANVLTF.

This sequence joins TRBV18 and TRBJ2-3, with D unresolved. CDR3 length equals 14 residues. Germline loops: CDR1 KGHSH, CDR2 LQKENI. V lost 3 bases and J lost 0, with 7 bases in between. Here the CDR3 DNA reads TGTGCCAGCTCACCCAACTATAGCACAGATACGCAGTATTTT. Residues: CASSPNYSTDTQYF.

The CDR3 DNA sequence: TGTGCCACCAGCAGAGCGGGCAGTGGAGAGACCCAGTACTTC. This sequence encodes CATSRAGSGETQYF. The chain recombines TRBV15 with TRBJ2-5; D unclear. The CDR3 contains 14 residues. The V end was cut by 1 base, the J end by 4 bases, with 10 bases between. Germline lookup yields CDR1 LNHNV and CDR2 YYDKDF (reference sequence).

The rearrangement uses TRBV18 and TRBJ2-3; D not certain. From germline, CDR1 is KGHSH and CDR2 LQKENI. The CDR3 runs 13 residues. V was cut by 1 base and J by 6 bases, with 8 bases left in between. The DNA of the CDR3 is TGTGCCAGCTCACCACATTCCCGGGATACGCAGTATTTT. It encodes CASSPHSRDTQYF.

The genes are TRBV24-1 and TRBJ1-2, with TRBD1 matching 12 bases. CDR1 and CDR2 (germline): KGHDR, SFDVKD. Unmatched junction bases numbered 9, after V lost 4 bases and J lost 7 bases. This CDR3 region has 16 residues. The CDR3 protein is CATSDPTGTGGLGYTF. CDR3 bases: TGTGCCACCAGTGACCCTACCGGGACAGGGGGCCTTGGCTACACCTTC.

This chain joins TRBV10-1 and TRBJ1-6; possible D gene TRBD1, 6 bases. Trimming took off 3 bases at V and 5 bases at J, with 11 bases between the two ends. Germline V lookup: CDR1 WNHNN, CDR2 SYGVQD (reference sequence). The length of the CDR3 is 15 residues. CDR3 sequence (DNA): TGCGCCAGCAGTGAAGGGGGGGATCATAATTCACCCCTCCACTTT. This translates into CASSEGGDHNSPLHF.

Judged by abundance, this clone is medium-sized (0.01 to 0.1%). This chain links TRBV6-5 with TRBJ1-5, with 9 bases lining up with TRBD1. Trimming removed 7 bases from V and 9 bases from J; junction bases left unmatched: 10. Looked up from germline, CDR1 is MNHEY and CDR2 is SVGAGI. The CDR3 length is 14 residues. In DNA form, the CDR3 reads TGTGCCAGCAAAGAGACAGGGGGGCTTCGGCCCCAGCATTTT. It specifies CASKETGGLRPQHF.

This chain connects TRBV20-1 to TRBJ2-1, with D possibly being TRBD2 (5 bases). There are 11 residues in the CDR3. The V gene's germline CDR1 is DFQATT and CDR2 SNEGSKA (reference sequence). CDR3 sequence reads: CSPRKEEEQFF. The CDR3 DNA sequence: TGCAGCCCAAGGAAGGAGGAAGAGCAGTTCTTC.

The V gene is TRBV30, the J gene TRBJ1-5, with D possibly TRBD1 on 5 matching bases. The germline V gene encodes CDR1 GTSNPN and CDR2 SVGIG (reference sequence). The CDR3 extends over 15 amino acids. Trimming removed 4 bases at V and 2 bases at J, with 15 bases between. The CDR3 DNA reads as TGTGCCTGGACTCTTAAGTTGGGGGGCAATCAGCCCCAGCATTTT. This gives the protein CAWTLKLGGNQPQHF.

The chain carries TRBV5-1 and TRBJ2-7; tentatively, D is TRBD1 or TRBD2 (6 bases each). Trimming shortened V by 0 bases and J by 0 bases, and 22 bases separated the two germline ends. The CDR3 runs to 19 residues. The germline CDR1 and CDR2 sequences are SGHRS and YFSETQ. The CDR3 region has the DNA TGCGCCAGCAGCTTGGGAAGGAGGGGGACCCAGAGAAACTCCTACGAGCAGTACTTC. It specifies CASSLGRRGTQRNSYEQYF.

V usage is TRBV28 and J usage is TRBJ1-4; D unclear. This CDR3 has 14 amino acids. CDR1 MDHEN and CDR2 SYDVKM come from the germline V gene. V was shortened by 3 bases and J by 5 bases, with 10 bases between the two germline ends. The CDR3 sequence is CASSLIGPNEKLFF. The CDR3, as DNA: TGTGCCAGCAGTTTGATTGGGCCAAATGAAAAACTGTTTTTT.

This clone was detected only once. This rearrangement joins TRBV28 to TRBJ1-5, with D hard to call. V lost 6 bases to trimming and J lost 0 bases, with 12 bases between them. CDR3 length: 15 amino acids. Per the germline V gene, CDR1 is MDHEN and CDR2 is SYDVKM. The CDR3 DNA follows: TGTGCCAGCAGCCAAGGACTGATTAGCAATCAGCCCCAGCATTTT. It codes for CASSQGLISNQPQHF.

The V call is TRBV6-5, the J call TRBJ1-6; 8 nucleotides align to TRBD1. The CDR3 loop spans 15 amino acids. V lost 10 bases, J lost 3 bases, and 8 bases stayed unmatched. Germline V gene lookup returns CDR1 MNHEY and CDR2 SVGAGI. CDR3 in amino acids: CATVLGTGYNSPLHF. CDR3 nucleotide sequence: TGTGCCACCGTTCTCGGGACAGGCTATAATTCACCCCTCCACTTT.

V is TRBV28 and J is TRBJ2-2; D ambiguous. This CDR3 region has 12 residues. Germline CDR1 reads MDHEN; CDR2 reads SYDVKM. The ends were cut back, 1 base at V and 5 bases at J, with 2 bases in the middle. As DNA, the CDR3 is TGTGCCAGCAGTTTATTGACCGGGGAGCTGTTTTTT. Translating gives CASSLLTGELFF.

The DNA for the CDR3 is TGTGCCAGCTGTGGCGGGGGCACAGATACGCAGTATTTT. It codes for CASCGGGTDTQYF. The chain links TRBV28 to TRBJ2-3, with D possibly TRBD2 on 6 matching bases. Germline V lookup: CDR1 MDHEN, CDR2 SYDVKM. Trimming removed 8 bases from V and 1 base from J, with 10 bases in between. This CDR3 region has 13 residues.

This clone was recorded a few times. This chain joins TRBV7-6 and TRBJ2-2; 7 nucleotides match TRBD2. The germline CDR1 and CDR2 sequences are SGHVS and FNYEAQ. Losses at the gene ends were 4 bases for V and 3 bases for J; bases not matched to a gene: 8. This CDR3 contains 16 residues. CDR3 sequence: CASSSGPAGYTGELFF. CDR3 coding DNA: TGTGCCAGCAGCTCTGGTCCAGCGGGGTACACCGGGGAGCTGTTTTTT.

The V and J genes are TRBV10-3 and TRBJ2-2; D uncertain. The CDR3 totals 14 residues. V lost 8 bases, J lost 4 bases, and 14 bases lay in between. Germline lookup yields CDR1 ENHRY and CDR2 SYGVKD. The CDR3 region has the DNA TGTGCCATCGCCAGACGGGCGGCCACCGGGGAGCTGTTTTTT. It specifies CAIARRAATGELFF.